The source of this TCR beta chain is a study of T cell repertoires in cytomegalovirus infection. The overall study: Signatures in public TCR beta sequences pointed to both CMV infection and matching HLA type.

The CDR3 runs to 15 residues. The V end was cut by 4 bases, the J end by 6 bases, with 18 bases between. TCRdb fed the reads into MiXCR, producing one record per CDR3 protein. This sample has around 530,000 distinct CDR3 sequences, with roughly 29% found just once. Remarks on this clonotype: Its antigen is as yet unknown.

Study results and limitations: Summed public TCR beta family frequency identified CMV carriers bearing the relevant HLA. Dominating the ex vivo response were HLA-C-restricted CMV-specific TCR beta clonotypes.

The TCR originated in a human donor in good health (CMV status not recorded). Some clones in this sample may be carry-over from other donors' samples. The rearrangement uses TRBV12-3 or TRBV12-4 and TRBJ1-1, with D uncertain. The material sequenced was PBMCs. CDR3 coding DNA: TGTGCCAGCAGTTCCCCTTACCGCGGCAGAGCTGAAGCTTTCTTT. It codes for CASSSPYRGRAEAFF.